A selection of T cell receptor beta chains follows, all from one sample in a study of circulating CD8 cells and anti-PD-1 response in melanoma. TCRdb re-derived calls from the reads in MiXCR, one entry per CDR3 protein. The data hold some 280 distinct CDR3 sequences, with approximately 10% observed a single time. The material sequenced was CD8+ T cells from PBMCs, taken at baseline or after one month of anti-PD-1 therapy (not recorded which). Receptor source: a human donor with melanoma. CDR3s include the opening cysteine and the closing phenylalanine or tryptophan. The order of the fields is D gene, J gene, clone size, V gene, CDR3 DNA, CDR3 protein. A D gene is named only where the DNA matches it firmly. Rows give clone size only sometimes, using once, few, many, or a class for an expanded clone.

>.|TRBJ1-5|large|TRBV28
TGTGCCAGCAGTCCACCTAGGGGGCCCCAGCATTTT
CASSPPRGPQHF
>TRBD1|TRBJ2-1|medium-sized|TRBV11-2
TGTGCAACTCAGGGGGCTTCGTACAATGAGCAGTTCTTC
CATQGASYNEQFF
>.|TRBJ2-7|medium-sized|TRBV28
TGTGCCAGCAGCCCCCCCATGGTGATCGGACGAACCTACGAGCAGTACTTC
CASSPPMVIGRTYEQYF
>.|TRBJ2-2|medium-sized|TRBV6-4
TGTGCCAGCAGTGACGGGACAAACACCGGGGAGCTGTTTTTT
CASSDGTNTGELFF
>.|TRBJ1-3|large|TRBV29-1
TGCAGTGTCGAACTGGATTACTCTGGAAACACCATATATTTT
CSVELDYSGNTIYF
>.|TRBJ2-1|large|TRBV28
TGTGCCAGCAGTCTGACTGAAAGCTCCTACAATGAGCAGTTCTTC
CASSLTESSYNEQFF
>TRBD1|TRBJ2-7|large|TRBV29-1
TGCAGTGTTATGGGGACAGGGCCCTACGAGCAGTACTTC
CSVMGTGPYEQYF
>.|TRBJ1-3|large|TRBV20-1
TGCAGTGCTAGAGATCGAAGTCGCTCTGGAAACACCATATATTTT
CSARDRSRSGNTIYF
>.|TRBJ1-1|large|TRBV19
TGTGCCAGTAGTATACAGGGTAGTACTGAAGCTTTCTTT
CASSIQGSTEAFF
>TRBD1|TRBJ2-1|large|TRBV7-3
TGTGCCAGCAGCCCTGGACAGGGGCCCGGCAATGAGCAGTTCTTC
CASSPGQGPGNEQFF
>.|TRBJ2-4|hyperexpanded|TRBV5-4
TGTGCCAGCAGCTCCCGGGATTACCTAGCCAAAAACATTCAGTACTTC
CASSSRDYLAKNIQYF
>.|TRBJ2-7|large|TRBV20-1
TGCAGTGCTCCGGGGCAGGGCTTCTCCTACGAGCAGTACTTC
CSAPGQGFSYEQYF
>.|TRBJ1-3|large|TRBV29-1
TGCAGCGTTCGTTTTGACCTCTCTGGAAACACCATATATTTT
CSVRFDLSGNTIYF
>.|TRBJ1-5|large|TRBV21-1
TGTGCCAACTACGGGACAGGGAATCAGCCCCAGCATTTT
CANYGTGNQPQHF
>.|TRBJ2-1|.|TRBV20-1
TGCAGTGCTAGCGGGTCCTTTACTCCTGGCGATGAGCAGTTCTTC
CSASGSFTPGDEQFF
>TRBD1|TRBJ2-2|medium-sized|TRBV28
TGTGCCAGCCTCCCTGGGGGAGGGACAGGGGGCGACACCGGGGAGCTGTTTTTT
CASLPGGGTGGDTGELFF
>TRBD1|TRBJ2-1|medium-sized|TRBV20-1
TGCAGTGCTAGAGATCCCGACAGGGTCTGGCCGAATGAGCAGTTCTTC
CSARDPDRVWPNEQFF
>.|TRBJ2-1|few|TRBV19
TGTGCCAGTAGTAAGATAGGGTGGAATGAGCAGTTCTTC
CASSKIGWNEQFF
>.|TRBJ2-1|large|TRBV27
TGTGCCAGCAGTCCACTAGCAGGCTCCTACAATGAGCAGTTCTTC
CASSPLAGSYNEQFF
>.|TRBJ2-3|.|TRBV20-1
TGCAGTGCCGGAGGGGGAGCAGATACGCAGTATTTT
CSAGGGADTQYF
>TRBD2|TRBJ2-1|large|TRBV29-1
TGCAGCGTTGAAGTATGGGAGCGGGGTTTCAATGAGCAGTTCTTC
CSVEVWERGFNEQFF
>.|TRBJ2-7|few|TRBV7-2
TGTGCCAGCAGCCCCAAAACACTGTCCTACGAGCAGTACTTC
CASSPKTLSYEQYF
>.|TRBJ2-7|large|TRBV29-1
TGCAGCGTTGAAGAGACACAGACAGGAAGCTCCTACGAGCAGTACTTC
CSVEETQTGSSYEQYF
>.|TRBJ2-7|large|TRBV2
TGTGCCAGCAGCTCTAGCGCCGCGTCCTACGAGCAGTACTTC
CASSSSAASYEQYF
>.|TRBJ2-1|hyperexpanded|TRBV7-2
TGTGCCAGCACCCGCGGGAAATCCTACAATGAGCAGTTCTTC
CASTRGKSYNEQFF
>.|TRBJ2-7|medium-sized|TRBV28
TGTGCCAGCAGTTCGGTGGACACCAAATTTCACTACGAGCAGTACTTC
CASSSVDTKFHYEQYF
>TRBD2|TRBJ2-1|medium-sized|TRBV30
TGTGCCTGGACCAGCGGGAGGGACTACAATGAGCAGTTCTTC
CAWTSGRDYNEQFF
>.|TRBJ2-3|large|TRBV29-1
TGCAGCTACCGGATTCGGCGGGGAATCACAGATATGCAGTATTTT
CSYRIRRGITDMQYF
>.|TRBJ2-7|large|TRBV2
TGTGCCAGCAGTGAAGAGGGCCGCATGGCCTACGAGCAGTACTTC
CASSEEGRMAYEQYF
>.|TRBJ2-1|.|TRBV28
TGTGCCAGCTGTTTCGGGACGTCTTACAATGAGCAGCTCTTC
CASCFGTSYNEQLF
>TRBD2|TRBJ2-5|hyperexpanded|TRBV27
TGTGCCAGCAGCCAAGGACTAGCCGGATTGGAGGAGACCCAGTACTTC
CASSQGLAGLEETQYF
>TRBD2|TRBJ2-7|few|TRBV3-1
TGTGCCAGCAGCCAAGATGGAGCGGGAGGGAGCGAGCAGTACTTC
CASSQDGAGGSEQYF